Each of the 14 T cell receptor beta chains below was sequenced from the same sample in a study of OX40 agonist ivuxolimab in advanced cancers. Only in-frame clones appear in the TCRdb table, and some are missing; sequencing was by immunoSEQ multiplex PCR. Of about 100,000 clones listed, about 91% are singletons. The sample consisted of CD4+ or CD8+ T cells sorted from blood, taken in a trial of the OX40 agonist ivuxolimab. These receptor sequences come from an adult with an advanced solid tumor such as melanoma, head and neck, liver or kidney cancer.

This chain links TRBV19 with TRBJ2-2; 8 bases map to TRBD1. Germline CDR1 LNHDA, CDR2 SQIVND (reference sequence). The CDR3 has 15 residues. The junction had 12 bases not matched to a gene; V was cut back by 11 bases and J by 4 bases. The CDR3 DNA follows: TGTGCCGCAGGTCTTCAGGGGGCGACCACCGGGGAGCTGTTTTTT. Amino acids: CAAGLQGATTGELFF.

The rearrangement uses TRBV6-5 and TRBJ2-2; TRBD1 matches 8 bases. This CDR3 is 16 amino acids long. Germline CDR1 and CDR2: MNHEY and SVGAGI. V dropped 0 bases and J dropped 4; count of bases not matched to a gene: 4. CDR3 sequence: CASSYSGTGPTGELFF. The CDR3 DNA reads TGTGCCAGCAGTTACTCCGGGACAGGTCCCACCGGGGAGCTGTTTTTT.

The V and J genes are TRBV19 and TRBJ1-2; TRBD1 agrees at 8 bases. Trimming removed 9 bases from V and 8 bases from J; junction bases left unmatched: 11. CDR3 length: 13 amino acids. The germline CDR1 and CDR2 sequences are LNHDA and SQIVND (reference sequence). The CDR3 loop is CASRGAGGSGYTF. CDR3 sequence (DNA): TGTGCCAGCCGAGGAGCAGGGGGCTCAGGCTACACCTTC. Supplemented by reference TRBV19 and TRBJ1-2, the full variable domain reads DGGITQSPKYLFRKEGQNVTLSCEQNLNHDAMYWYRQDPGQGLRLIYYSQIVNDFQKGDIAEGYSVSREKKESFPLTVTSAQKNPTAFYLCASRGAGGSGYTFGSGTRLTVV.

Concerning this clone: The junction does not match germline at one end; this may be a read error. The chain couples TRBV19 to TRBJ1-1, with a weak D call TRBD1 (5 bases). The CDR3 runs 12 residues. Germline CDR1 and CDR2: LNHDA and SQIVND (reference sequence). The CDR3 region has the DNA TGTGCCAGTACTATATGGGGGACTGAAGCTTTCTTT. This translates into CASTIWGTEAFF.

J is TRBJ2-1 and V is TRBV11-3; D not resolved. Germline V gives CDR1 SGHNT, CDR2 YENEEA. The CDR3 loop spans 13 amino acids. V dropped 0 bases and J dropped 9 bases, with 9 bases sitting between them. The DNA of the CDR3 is TGTGCCAGCAGCTTAGAGGATGTCGGTGAGCAGTTCTTC. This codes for CASSLEDVGEQFF. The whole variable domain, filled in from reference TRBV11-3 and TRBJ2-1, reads EAGVVQSPRYKIIEKKQPVAFWCNPISGHNTLYWYLQNLGQGPELLIRYENEEAVDDSQLPKDRFSAERLKGVDSTLKIQPAELGDSAVYLCASSLEDVGEQFFGPGTRLTVL.

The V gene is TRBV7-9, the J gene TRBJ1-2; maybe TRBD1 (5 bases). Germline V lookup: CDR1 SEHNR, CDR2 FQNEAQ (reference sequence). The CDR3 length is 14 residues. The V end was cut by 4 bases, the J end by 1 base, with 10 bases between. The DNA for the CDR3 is TGTGCCAGCAGCTGGACGGGGGGTAACTATGGCTACACCTTC. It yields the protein CASSWTGGNYGYTF.

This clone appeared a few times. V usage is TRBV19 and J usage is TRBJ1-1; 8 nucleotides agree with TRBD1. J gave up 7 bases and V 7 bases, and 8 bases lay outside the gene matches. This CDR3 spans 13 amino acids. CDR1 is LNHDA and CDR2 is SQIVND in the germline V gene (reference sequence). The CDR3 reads CASTYRGFLEAFF. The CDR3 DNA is TGTGCCAGTACCTACAGGGGGTTCCTTGAAGCTTTCTTT.

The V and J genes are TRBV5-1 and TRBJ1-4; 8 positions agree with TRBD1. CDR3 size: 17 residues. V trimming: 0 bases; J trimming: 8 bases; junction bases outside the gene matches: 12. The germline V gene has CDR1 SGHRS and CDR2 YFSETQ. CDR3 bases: TGCGCCAGCAGCTTGGTTCCCCCGACAGGGGCAGGGGAAAAACTGTTTTTT. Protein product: CASSLVPPTGAGEKLFF.

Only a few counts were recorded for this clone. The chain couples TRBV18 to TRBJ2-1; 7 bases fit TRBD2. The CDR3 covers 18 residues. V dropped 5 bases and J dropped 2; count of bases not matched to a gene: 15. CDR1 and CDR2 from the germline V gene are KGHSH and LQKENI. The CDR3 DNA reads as TGTGCCAGCTCATCAGCGGGCGGGAGTTCATCTCCCTACAATGAGCAGTTCTTC. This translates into CASSSAGGSSSPYNEQFF.

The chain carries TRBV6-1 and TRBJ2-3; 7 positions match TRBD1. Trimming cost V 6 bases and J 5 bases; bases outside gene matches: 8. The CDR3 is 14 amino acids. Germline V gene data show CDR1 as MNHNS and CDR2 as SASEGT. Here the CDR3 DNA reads TGTGCCAGCAGAGACAGGGTTTCAAAAGATACGCAGTATTTT. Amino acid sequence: CASRDRVSKDTQYF.

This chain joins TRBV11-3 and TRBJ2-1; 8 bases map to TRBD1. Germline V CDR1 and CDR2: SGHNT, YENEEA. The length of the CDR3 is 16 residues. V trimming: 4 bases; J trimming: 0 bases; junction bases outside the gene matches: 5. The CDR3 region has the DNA TGTGCCAGCAGCTCGACAGGGGAAATCTCCTACAATGAGCAGTTCTTC. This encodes CASSSTGEISYNEQFF.

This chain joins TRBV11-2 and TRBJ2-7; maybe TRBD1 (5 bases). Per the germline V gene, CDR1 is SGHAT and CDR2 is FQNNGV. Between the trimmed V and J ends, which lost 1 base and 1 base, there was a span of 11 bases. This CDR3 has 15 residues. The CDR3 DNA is TGTGCCAGCAGCTTAGTAGGCTCAGGGTCCTACGAGCAGTACTTC. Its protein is CASSLVGSGSYEQYF. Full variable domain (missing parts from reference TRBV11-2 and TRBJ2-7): EAGVAQSPRYKIIEKRQSVAFWCNPISGHATLYWYQQILGQGPKLLIQFQNNGVVDDSQLPKDRFSAERLKGVDSTLKIQPAKLEDSAVYLCASSLVGSGSYEQYFGPGTRLTVT.

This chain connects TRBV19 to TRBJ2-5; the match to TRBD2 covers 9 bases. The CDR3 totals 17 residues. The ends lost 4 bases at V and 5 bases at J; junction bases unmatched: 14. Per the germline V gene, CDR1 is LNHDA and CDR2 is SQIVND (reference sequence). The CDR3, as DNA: TGTGCCAGTAGTAAAAAGGGCGCGGGAGGGCCGGGGGAGACCCAGTACTTC. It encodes CASSKKGAGGPGETQYF.

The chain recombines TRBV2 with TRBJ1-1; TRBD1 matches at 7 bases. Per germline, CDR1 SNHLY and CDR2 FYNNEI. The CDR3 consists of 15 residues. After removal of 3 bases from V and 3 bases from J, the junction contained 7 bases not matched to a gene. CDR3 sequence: CASSDVRDSYTEAFF. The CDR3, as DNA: TGTGCCAGCAGTGACGTCCGGGACAGCTACACTGAAGCTTTCTTT. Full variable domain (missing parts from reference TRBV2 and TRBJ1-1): EPEVTQTPSHQVTQMGQEVILRCVPISNHLYFYWYRQILGQKVEFLVSFYNNEISEKSEIFDDQFSVERPDGSNFTLKIRSTKLEDSAMYFCASSDVRDSYTEAFFGQGTRLTVV.